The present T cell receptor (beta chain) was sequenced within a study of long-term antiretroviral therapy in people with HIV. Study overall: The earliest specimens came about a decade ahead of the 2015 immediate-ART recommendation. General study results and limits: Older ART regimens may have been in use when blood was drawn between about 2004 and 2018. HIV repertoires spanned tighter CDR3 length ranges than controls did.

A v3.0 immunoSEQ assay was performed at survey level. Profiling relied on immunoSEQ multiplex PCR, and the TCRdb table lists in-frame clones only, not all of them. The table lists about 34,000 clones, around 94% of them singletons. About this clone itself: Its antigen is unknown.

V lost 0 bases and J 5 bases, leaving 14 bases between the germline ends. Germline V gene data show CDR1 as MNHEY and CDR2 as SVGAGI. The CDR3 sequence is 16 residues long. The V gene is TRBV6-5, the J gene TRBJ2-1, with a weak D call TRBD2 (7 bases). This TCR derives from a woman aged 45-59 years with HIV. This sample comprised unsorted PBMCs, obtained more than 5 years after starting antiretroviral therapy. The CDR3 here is CASSYSFRGADNEQFF. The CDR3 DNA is TGTGCCAGCAGTTACTCGTTTCGGGGGGCGGACAATGAGCAGTTCTTC.